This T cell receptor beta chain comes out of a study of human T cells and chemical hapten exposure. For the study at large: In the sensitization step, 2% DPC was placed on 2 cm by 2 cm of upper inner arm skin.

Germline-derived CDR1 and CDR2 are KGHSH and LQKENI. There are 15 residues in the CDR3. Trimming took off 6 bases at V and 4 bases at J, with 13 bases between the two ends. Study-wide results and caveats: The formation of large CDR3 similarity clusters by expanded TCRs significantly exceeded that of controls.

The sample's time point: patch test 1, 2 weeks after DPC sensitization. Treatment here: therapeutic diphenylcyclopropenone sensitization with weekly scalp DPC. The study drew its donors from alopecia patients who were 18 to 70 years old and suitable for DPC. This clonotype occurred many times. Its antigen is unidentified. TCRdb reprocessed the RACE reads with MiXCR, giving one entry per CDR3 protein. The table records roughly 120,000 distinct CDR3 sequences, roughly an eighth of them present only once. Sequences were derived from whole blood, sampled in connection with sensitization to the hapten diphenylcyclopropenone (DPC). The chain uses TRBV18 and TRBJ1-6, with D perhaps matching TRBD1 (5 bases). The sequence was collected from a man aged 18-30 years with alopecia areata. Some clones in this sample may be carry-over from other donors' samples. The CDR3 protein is CASSPGRAYNSPLHF. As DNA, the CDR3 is TGTGCCAGCTCCCCGGGACGGGCTTATAATTCACCCCTCCACTTT.